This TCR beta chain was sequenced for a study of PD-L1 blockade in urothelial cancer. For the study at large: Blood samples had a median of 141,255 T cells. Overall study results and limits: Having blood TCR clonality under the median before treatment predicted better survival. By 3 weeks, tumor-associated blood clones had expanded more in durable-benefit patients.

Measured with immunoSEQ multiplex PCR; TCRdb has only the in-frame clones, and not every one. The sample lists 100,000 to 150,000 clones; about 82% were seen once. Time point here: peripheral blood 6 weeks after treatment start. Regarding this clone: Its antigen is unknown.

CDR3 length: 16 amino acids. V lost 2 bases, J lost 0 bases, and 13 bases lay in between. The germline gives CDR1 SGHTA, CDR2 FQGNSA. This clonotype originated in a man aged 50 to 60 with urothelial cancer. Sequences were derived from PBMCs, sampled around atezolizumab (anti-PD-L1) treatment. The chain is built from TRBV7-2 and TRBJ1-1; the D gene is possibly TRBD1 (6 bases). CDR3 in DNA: TGTGCCAGCAGCTTATCAGGGGTGGGAATGAACACTGAAGCTTTCTTT. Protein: CASSLSGVGMNTEAFF.